This section outlines one T cell receptor (beta chain) sequence together with its context. Its antigen is unknown. The data are from a study of T cell responses to AZD1222 COVID-19 vaccine. The length of the CDR3 is 15 residues. The germline V and J ends were trimmed by 3 bases and 4 bases, with 13 bases remaining between them. CDR1 is MDHEN and CDR2 is SYDVKM in the germline V gene. Clones were sequenced by immunoSEQ multiplex PCR, and TCRdb holds only the in-frame ones, with some missing. Of fewer than 130,000 clones listed, roughly 90% were seen once; the top ten hold 1.2%. Study observations and caveats: Vaccine-associated CD4 TCRs spanned spike, dominant at 160-218 and 743-854. Two doses of AZD1222 preceded a rise in Spike-specific TCR breadth and depth.

The source material was peripheral blood, sampled on day 0 of AZD1222 vaccination. This chain joins TRBV28 and TRBJ1-3; tentatively, D is TRBD1 (5 bases). The TCR was taken from an adult in good health. The CDR3 spells CASSFSGQLGNTIYF. The CDR3 DNA reads TGTGCCAGCAGTTTCTCGGGGCAGCTGGGAAACACCATATATTTT.